This T cell receptor beta chain was sequenced in a study of T-cell memory formation after mild COVID-19. At the level of the study: TCR clustering was largely donor specific. Overall study findings and caveats: The main location of contracting CD4+ clones was CM and EM, and that of contracting CD8+ clones was EMRA.

Notes on this clonotype: Its antigen remains unknown.

Each CDR3 protein gets one entry after TCRdb re-called the 5' RACE reads with MiXCR. The top ten hold 22% of the sample, which has 250,000 to 300,000 distinct CDR3 sequences, roughly 17% seen once. Trimming cost V 6 bases and J 0 bases, with 18 bases left between them. From germline, CDR1 is ENHRY and CDR2 SYGVKD. The CDR3 has 16 amino acids. This sequence originates from a young man who had mild COVID-19 (a few samples of this study predate the infection). Cell type and time point are not known. The chain joins TRBV10-3 to TRBJ2-7; D is tentatively TRBD1 or TRBD2 (5 bases each). The sample taken for sequencing was PBMCs or a T cell subset sorted from them (not recorded which). The CDR3 DNA reads TGTGCCATCAGGGGGGAATACACGACAGCCTCCTACGAGCAGTACTTC. Its protein is CAIRGEYTTASYEQYF.